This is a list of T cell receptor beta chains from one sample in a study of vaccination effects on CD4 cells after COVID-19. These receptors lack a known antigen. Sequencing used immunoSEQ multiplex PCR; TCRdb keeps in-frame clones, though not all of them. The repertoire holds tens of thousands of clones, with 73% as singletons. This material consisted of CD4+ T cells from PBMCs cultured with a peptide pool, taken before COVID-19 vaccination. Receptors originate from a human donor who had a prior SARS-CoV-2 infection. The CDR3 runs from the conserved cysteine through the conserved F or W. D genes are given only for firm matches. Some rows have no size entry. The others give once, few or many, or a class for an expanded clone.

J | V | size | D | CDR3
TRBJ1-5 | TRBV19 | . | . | CASSLMTGRNQPQHF
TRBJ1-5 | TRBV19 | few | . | CASSSQGTGSNQPQHF
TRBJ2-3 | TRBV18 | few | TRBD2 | CASSPPGGTRAIEQYF
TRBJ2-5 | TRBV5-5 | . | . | CASSPMAGSETQYF
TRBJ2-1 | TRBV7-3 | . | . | CASSLTGLPYYEQFF
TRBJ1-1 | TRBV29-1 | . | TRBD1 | CSVDRGLSDTEAFF
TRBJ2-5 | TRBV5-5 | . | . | CASSLAGTETQYF
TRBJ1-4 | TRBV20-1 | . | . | CSTTNEKLFF
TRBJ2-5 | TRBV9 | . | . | CASSVAQGWETQYF
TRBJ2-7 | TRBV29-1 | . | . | CSVESPSYEQYF
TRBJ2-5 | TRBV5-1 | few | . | CASSLAQETQYF
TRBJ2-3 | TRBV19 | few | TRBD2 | CASGLAWADTQYF
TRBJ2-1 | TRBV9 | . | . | CASSVAGDSYNEQFF
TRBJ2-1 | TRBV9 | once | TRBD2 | CASSVGGGGGSYNEQFF
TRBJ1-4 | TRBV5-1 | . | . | CASSLDQGGHEKLFF
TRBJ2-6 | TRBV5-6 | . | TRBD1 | CASSLATGAGANVLTF
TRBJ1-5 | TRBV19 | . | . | CASSNTEGWTQPQHF
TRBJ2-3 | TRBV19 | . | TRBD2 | CASSIEGLAGRGTDTQYF
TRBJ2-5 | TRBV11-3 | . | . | CASSPRGVGETQYF
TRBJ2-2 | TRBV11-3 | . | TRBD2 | CASSFAGANTGELFF
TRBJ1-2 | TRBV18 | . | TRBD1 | CASSPGQGGAYGYTF
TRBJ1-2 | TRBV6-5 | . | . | CASSITARVNYGYTF
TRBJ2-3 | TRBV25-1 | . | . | CASSESGGGGAVDTQYF
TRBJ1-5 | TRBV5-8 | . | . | CASSFFGREDQPQHF
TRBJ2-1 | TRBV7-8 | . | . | CASSGIGGNEQFF
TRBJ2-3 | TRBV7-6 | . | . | CASSLSDLARDTQYF
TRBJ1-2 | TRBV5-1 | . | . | CASSPEKYGYTF
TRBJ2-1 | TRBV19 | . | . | CASRLRAGDPYNEQFF
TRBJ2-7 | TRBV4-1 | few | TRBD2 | CASSQVPGLAGTSYEQYF
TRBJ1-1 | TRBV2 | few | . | CASSGSQGWEAFF
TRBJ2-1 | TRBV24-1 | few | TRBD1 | CATSDFRGRRFF
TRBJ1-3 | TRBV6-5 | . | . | CASTQGRGGNTIYF
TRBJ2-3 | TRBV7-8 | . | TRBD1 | CASSKWPRDRGTREDTQYF
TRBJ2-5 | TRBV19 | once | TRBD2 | CASSIRGLAGRVETQYF
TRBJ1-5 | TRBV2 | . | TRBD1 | CASSEESGGQPQHF
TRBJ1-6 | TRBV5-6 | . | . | CASSEGQGYNSPLHF
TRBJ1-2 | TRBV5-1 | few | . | CASSDSNGSTNYGYTF
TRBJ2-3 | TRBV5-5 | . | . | CASSYLPTNTDTQYF
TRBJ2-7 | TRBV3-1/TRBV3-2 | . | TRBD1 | CASSSGTGGYEQYF
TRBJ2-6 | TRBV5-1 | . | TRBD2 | CASSLTSGSSGANVLTF
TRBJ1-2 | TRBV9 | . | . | CASSSGIYGYTF
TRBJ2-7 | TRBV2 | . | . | CASSPLSTWGEQYF
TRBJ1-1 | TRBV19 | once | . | CASSLSATLNTEAFF
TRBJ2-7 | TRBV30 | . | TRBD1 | CAWSVRYTSDRVEEQYF
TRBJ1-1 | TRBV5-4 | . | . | CASSMDMRRTEAFF
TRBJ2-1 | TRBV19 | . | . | CASSIEGRYYNEQFF
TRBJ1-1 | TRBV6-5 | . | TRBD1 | CASKMTGGTEAFF
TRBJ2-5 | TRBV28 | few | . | CASRLLAQETQYF
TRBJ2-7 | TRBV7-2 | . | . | CASSRGPGHVYEQYF
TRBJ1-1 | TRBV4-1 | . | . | CASSHGTLNTEAFF
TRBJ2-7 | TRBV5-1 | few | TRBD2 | CASSLSSGRAGEQYF
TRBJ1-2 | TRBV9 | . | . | CASSVDGAIYGYTF
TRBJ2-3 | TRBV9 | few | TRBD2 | CASSATSVSTDTQYF
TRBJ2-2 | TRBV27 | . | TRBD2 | CASRGLAGDTGELFF
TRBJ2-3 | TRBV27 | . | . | CASSLFSGVGTDTQYF
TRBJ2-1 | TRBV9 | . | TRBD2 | CASSFTSGRVNEQFF
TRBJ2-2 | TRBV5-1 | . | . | CASSSQRNTGELFF
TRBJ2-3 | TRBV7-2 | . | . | CASSLGRVGTDTQYF
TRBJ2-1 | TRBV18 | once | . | CASSSQGLGGSYNEQFF